This T cell receptor (beta chain) derives from a study of blood T cell repertoires in COVID-19. Overall study: Acute and convalescent COVID-19 specimens originated in the United States, Italy and Spain. T cells, B-cell-depleted T cells, or PBMCs provided the cDNA or gDNA that served as material.

Original processing methods: Researchers report that nucleated cell counts were estimated from reference gene primer amplification. Generated by immunoSEQ multiplex PCR, the TCRdb table keeps only in-frame clones and is missing some. That table furnishes V, J and clone size, whereas the DNA furnished D and trimming. The sample includes around 94,000 clones, approximately 91% of them seen just once. Deletions cut 0 bases from V and 4 bases from J, with 12 bases between. Germline values: CDR1 MNHEY, CDR2 SVGAGI. CDR3 length: 15 residues. V is TRBV6-5 and J is TRBJ1-1; D is uncertain. This TCR derives from a man younger than 35 with acute or convalescent COVID-19. Sequencing was carried out using peripheral blood. The CDR3 DNA is TGTGCCAGCAGTTACTCGGTGGAGTTGGGCACTGAAGCTTTCTTT. Its protein product is CASSYSVELGTEAFF.